This T cell receptor beta chain was sequenced during a study of blood T cells in healthy people across ages. Study-level results: Roughly linearly, TCR beta diversity per million T cells fell as age increased.

This clonotype was recorded a few times. The antigen is not known. A second PCR of about 6 to 11 cycles used a sample-barcoded 5' primer and a J-beta primer mix. TCRdb fed the 5' RACE reads into MiXCR, producing one record per CDR3 protein. Here the sample spans 600,000 or so distinct CDR3 sequences, 40% to 55% being singletons. Each sample provided at least 5 micrograms of extracted total RNA. CDR1 is SGDLS, CDR2 YYNGEE, per germline. This CDR3 has 15 residues. Trimming removed 3 bases from V and 5 bases from J; junction bases left unmatched: 5. The sequenced sample was blood. The TCR originated in a man older than 75 in good health. This chain joins TRBV9 and TRBJ2-1; 10 nucleotides line up with TRBD2. The CDR3 loop is CASSALAGVDNEQFF. The DNA of the CDR3 is TGTGCCAGCAGCGCCCTAGCGGGAGTCGACAATGAGCAGTTCTTC.